These 5 T cell receptor beta chains came from one sample sequenced in a study of cytomegalovirus exposure and HLA in healthy donors (dated by TCRdb to the late 2010s). The library relied on the immunoSEQ multiplex PCR assay. Here the immuneACCESS table is served through TCRdb, limited to in-frame sequences with V and J called. Missing clones are a known gap in these copies; in checked studies unresolved V genes cover under half, and the rest lacks a known reason. The sample has a few hundred thousand clones on record, approximately 88% of them singletons. More than 12% of the sample goes to the ten largest clones. The sample consisted of PBMCs. These receptors all stem from a woman aged 30 to 39 in good health and CMV-seropositive.

The V gene is TRBV6-5, the J gene TRBJ1-2; no clear D. Between the trimmed V and J ends, which lost 6 bases and 0 bases, there was a span of 14 bases. From germline, CDR1 is MNHEY and CDR2 SVGAGI. The CDR3 totals 15 residues. CDR3 sequence reads: CASSPWEVANYGYTF. CDR3 nucleotide sequence: TGTGCCAGCAGCCCCTGGGAAGTCGCTAACTATGGCTACACCTTC.

The V call is TRBV5-1, the J call TRBJ2-1, with 7 bases that match TRBD1. This CDR3 comprises 13 residues. From germline, CDR1 is SGHRS and CDR2 YFSETQ. V was pared by 4 bases and J by 6 bases, with 4 bases of the junction left unmatched. CDR3 bases: TGCGCCAGCAGCGCGACAGGGCTCAATGAGCAGTTCTTC. This gives the protein CASSATGLNEQFF.

The chain combines TRBV9 with TRBJ1-2; 8 nucleotides line up with TRBD1. Trimming cost V 1 base and J 6 bases; bases outside gene matches: 8. The CDR3 contains 15 residues. Germline CDR1 and CDR2: SGDLS and YYNGEE. The CDR3 loop reads CASSVLNGQGHGYTF. The CDR3 nucleotides are TGTGCCAGCAGCGTACTCAATGGACAGGGACATGGCTACACCTTC.

This sequence joins TRBV6-5 and TRBJ1-2; D gene unclear. This CDR3 is 15 amino acids long. V lost 0 bases to trimming and J lost 5 bases, with 13 bases between them. Germline CDR1 reads MNHEY; CDR2 reads SVGAGI. This chain's CDR3 is CASSYSGQKKYGYTF. In nucleotides, the CDR3 is TGTGCCAGCAGTTACTCCGGGCAGAAGAAATATGGCTACACCTTC.

The chain combines TRBV7-8 with TRBJ1-2, with D perhaps TRBD1 (6 bases). Germline-derived CDR1 and CDR2 are SGHVS and FQNEAQ. Trimming shortened V by 2 bases and J by 7 bases, and 17 bases separated the two germline ends. The CDR3 consists of 15 residues. CDR3 DNA sequence: TGTGCCAGCAGCTTATCTCCAGAGGGGGGTACTGGCTACACCTTC. It specifies CASSLSPEGGTGYTF.